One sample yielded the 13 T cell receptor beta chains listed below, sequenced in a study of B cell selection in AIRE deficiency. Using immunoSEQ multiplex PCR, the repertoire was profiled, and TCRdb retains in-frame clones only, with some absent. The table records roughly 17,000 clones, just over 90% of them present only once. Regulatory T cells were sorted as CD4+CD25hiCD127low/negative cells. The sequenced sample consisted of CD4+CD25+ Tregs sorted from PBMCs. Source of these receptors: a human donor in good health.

The DNA of the CDR3 is TGTGCCAGCAGTGAAGTCCTCCCGAGGTGGAATGAAAAACTGTTTTTT. Its protein product is CASSEVLPRWNEKLFF. The V and J genes are TRBV6-1 and TRBJ1-4, with D unclear. CDR1 is MNHNS, CDR2 SASEGT, per germline. This CDR3 spans 16 amino acids. V was pared by 1 base and J by 5 bases, with 14 bases between.

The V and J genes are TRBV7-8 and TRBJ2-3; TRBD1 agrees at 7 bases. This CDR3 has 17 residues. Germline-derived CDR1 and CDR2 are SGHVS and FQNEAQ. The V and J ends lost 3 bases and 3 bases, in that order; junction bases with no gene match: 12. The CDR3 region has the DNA TGTGCCAGCAGCTTCGGACCGGGACAGTTTTCTACAGATACGCAGTATTTT. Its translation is CASSFGPGQFSTDTQYF.

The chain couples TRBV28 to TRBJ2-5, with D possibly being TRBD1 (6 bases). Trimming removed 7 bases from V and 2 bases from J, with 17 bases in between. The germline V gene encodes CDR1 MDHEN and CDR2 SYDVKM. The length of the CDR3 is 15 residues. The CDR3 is CASNRQGRVQETQYF. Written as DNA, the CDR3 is TGTGCCAGCAATCGCCAGGGGCGCGTACAAGAGACCCAGTACTTC.

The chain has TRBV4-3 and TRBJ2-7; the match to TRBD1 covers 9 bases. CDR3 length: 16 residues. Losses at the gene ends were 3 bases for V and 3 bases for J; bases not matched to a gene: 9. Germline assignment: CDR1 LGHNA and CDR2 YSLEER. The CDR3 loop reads CASSQSPGTGFYEQYF. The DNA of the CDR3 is TGCGCCAGCAGCCAGTCCCCAGGGACAGGGTTCTACGAGCAGTACTTC.

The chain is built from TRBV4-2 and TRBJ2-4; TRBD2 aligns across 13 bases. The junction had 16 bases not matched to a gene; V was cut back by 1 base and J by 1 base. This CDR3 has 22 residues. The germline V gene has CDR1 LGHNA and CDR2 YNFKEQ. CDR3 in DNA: TGTGCCAGCAGCCAAGGTACCACCTCACTAGCGGGAGGGCCTAGGGCCAAAAACATTCAGTACTTC. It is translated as CASSQGTTSLAGGPRAKNIQYF.

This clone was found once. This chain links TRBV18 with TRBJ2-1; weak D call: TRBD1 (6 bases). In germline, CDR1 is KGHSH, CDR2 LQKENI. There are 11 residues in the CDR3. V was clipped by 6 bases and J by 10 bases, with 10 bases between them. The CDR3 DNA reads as TGTGCCAGCTCTCCAGGGGTCGAGCAGTTCTTC. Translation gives CASSPGVEQFF. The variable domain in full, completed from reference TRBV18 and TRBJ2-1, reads NAGVMQNPRHLVRRRGQEARLRCSPMKGHSHVYWYRQLPEEGLKFMVYLQKENIIDESGMPKERFSAEFPKEGPSILRIQQVVRGDSAAYFCASSPGVEQFFGPGTRLTVL.

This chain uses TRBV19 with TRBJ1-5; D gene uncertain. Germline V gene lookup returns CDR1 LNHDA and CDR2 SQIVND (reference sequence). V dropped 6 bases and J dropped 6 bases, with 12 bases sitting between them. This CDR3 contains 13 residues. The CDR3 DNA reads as TGTGCCAGTAGCGAAGGACGGGGTCAGCCCCAGCATTTT. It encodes CASSEGRGQPQHF.

The CDR3 nucleotides are TGTGCCAGCAGCCCAAACAGGTTTAGGGAGACCCAGTACTTC. This sequence encodes CASSPNRFRETQYF. This chain connects TRBV5-6 to TRBJ2-5; TRBD1 might be the D (5 bases). Trimming stripped 4 bases from V and 5 bases from J, with 15 bases between. CDR1 is SGHDT, CDR2 YYEEEE, per germline. This CDR3 region has 14 residues.

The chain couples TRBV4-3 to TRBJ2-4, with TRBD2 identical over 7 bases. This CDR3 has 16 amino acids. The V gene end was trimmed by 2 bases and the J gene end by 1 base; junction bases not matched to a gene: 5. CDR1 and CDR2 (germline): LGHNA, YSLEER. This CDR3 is CASSQTGAGAKNIQYF. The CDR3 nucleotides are TGCGCCAGCAGCCAAACGGGAGCGGGGGCCAAAAACATTCAGTACTTC.

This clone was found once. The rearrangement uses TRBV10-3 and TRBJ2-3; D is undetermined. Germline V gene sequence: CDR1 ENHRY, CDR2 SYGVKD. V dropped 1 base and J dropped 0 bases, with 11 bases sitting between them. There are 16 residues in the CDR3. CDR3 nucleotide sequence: TGTGCCATCAGTGAGTTTAAGGGCACTAGCACAGATACGCAGTATTTT. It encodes CAISEFKGTSTDTQYF.

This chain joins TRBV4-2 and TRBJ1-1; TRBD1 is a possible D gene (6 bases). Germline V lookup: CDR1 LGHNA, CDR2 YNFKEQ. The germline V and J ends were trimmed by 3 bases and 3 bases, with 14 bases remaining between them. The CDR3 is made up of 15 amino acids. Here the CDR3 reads CASSQYGGAHTEAFF. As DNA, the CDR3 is TGTGCCAGCAGCCAGTATGGGGGGGCGCACACTGAAGCTTTCTTT.

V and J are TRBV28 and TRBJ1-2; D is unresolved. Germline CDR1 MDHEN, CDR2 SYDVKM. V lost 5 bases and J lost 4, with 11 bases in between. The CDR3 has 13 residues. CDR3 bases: TGTGCCAGCAGTCCCGGTGGGTCCTATGGCTACACCTTC. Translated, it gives CASSPGGSYGYTF.

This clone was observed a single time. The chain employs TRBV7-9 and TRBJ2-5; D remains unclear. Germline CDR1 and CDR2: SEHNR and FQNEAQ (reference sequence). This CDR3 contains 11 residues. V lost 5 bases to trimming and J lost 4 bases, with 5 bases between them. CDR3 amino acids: CASSPGETQYF. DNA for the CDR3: TGTGCCAGCAGCCCAGGAGAGACCCAGTACTTC.